The 3 T cell receptor beta chains below come from one sample, sequenced in a study of cytomegalovirus exposure and HLA in healthy donors. In the PCR, 60 Vbeta and 13 Jbeta primers were used. Sequencing was performed with immunoSEQ multiplex PCR; in TCRdb, only in-frame clones are kept and a portion is missing. Found here are tens of thousands of clones, about 79% of them singletons; the top ten hold roughly 4%. Sequences were obtained from PBMCs. These receptors were collected from a woman aged 18-29 years in good health and CMV-seronegative.

In its sample, this clone was seen once. The chain uses TRBV28 and TRBJ1-1, with 7 bases that match TRBD1. The V gene end was trimmed by 3 bases and the J gene end by 3 bases; junction bases not matched to a gene: 4. The CDR3 length is 14 residues. Looked up from germline, CDR1 is MDHEN and CDR2 is SYDVKM. This CDR3 is CASSFGRGHTEAFF. CDR3 nucleotide sequence: TGTGCCAGCAGTTTTGGAAGGGGGCACACTGAAGCTTTCTTT. The whole variable domain, remainder taken from reference TRBV28 and TRBJ1-1, is DVKVTQSSRYLVKRTGEKVFLECVQDMDHENMFWYRQDPGLGLRLIYFSYDVKMKEKGDIPEGYSVSREKKERFSLILESASTNQTSMYLCASSFGRGHTEAFFGQGTRLTVV.

J is TRBJ2-7 and V is TRBV7-2; TRBD2 aligns across 7 bases. J gave up 5 bases and V 1 base, and 5 bases lay outside the gene matches. Germline CDR1 reads SGHTA; CDR2 reads FQGNSA. This CDR3 comprises 14 residues. Written as DNA, the CDR3 is TGTGCCAGCAGCTTAGGCGGGAGAAGCGACGAGCAGTACTTC. Translated, it gives CASSLGGRSDEQYF.

This chain uses TRBV4-3 with TRBJ2-7; D uncertain. With 0 bases removed from V and 2 bases from J, the gap between germline ends came to 17 bases. The germline V gene encodes CDR1 LGHNA and CDR2 YSLEER. CDR3 size: 17 residues. CDR3 protein: CASSQDPIRRGTYEQYF. The CDR3, as DNA: TGCGCCAGCAGCCAAGATCCGATTAGGAGAGGAACCTACGAGCAGTACTTC.